This T cell receptor beta chain was sequenced during a study of T cells in Graves' hyperthyroidism and ophthalmopathy. Together with thyroid ultrasound, orbital computed tomography, serum thyroxine and TRAb, clinical symptoms were used for diagnoses. Approximately 10 ml of fresh peripheral blood supplied the PBMCs. As regards this clonotype: What it recognizes is unknown.

RNA transcripts gave rise to amplified TCR beta CDR3 regions. Initially, a first-round RT-PCR of the TCR CDR3 employed the HTBI primer set. Each CDR3 protein is one row after TCRdb ran MiXCR on the multiplex PCR reads. The sample shows some 350,000 distinct CDR3 sequences, approximately 25% of them seen only once. Study-wide results and limits: Expanded thyroid clonotypes (above 0.001) were mostly also found in blood.

Sample: blood. The receptor's source is a man aged 50 to 60 with Graves' hyperthyroidism.

CDR3 bases: TGCAGTGCTCGCAAGGAAACTAGCGGGAAATACAATGAGCAGTTCTTC. Amino acids: CSARKETSGKYNEQFF. The chain has TRBV20-1 and TRBJ2-1, with TRBD2 matching 10 bases. Trimming at V came to 5 bases and at J to 4 bases, leaving 11 bases not matched to a gene. CDR3 length: 16 residues. Germline assignment: CDR1 DFQATT and CDR2 SNEGSKA (reference sequence).